Following are 22 T cell receptor beta chains from one sample sequenced in a study of T cell repertoires in cytomegalovirus infection. TCRdb used MiXCR to reprocess the reads, holding one entry per CDR3 protein. The table includes over 150,000 distinct CDR3 sequences, roughly 15% detected once. The material sequenced was CD8+ T cells from PBMCs. The receptors shown here come from a human donor in good health (CMV status not recorded). Some clones in this sample may be carry-over from other donors' samples.

The chain links TRBV7-9 to TRBJ2-7, with 8 bases aligning to TRBD1. The CDR3 covers 16 residues. V shed 5 bases, J shed 2 bases, and the junction held 11 bases outside the gene matches. The germline V gene encodes CDR1 SEHNR and CDR2 FQNEAQ (reference sequence). DNA of the CDR3: TGTGCCAGCAGCGACCACGCGACAGGGGCCCCCTACGAGCAGTACTTC. Its protein product is CASSDHATGAPYEQYF.

The J gene is TRBJ2-7, the V gene TRBV12-3 or TRBV12-4; D unclear. The CDR3 consists of 17 residues. Trimming removed 4 bases from V and 0 bases from J, with 19 bases in between. The CDR3 sequence: CASSSIFPAFSSYEQYF. The CDR3 nucleotides read TGTGCCAGCAGTTCAATTTTCCCCGCGTTTAGCTCCTACGAGCAGTACTTC.

The rearrangement uses TRBV30 and TRBJ2-7, with TRBD1 matching 9 bases. This CDR3 is 17 amino acids long. V was pared by 0 bases and J by 0 bases, with 9 bases of the junction left unmatched. CDR1 and CDR2 (germline): GTSNPN, SVGIG (reference sequence). The CDR3, as DNA: TGTGCCTGGAGTGTAGGGACAGGGCTTCAACTCTCCTACGAGCAGTACTTC. Translated: CAWSVGTGLQLSYEQYF. The full variable domain, its missing parts supplied by reference TRBV30 and TRBJ2-7, is SQTIHQWPATLVQPVGSPLSLECTVEGTSNPNLYWYRQAAGRGLQLLFYSVGIGQISSEVPQNLSASRPQDRQFILSSKKLLLSDSGFYLCAWSVGTGLQLSYEQYFGPGTRLTVT.

This clonotype was counted between two and nine times. The chain carries TRBV2 and TRBJ2-7; 7 bases agree with TRBD1. From germline, CDR1 is SNHLY and CDR2 FYNNEI. The trim removed 9 bases at V and 0 bases at J, leaving 5 bases unmatched. The CDR3 runs to 13 residues. Here the CDR3 DNA reads TGTGCCAGTGGACAGGTTTTCTCCTACGAGCAGTACTTC. The encoded protein is CASGQVFSYEQYF.

The gene calls are TRBV20-1 and TRBJ1-1, with a tentative D call TRBD1 (5 bases). The CDR3 loop spans 14 amino acids. Germline assignment: CDR1 DFQATT and CDR2 SNEGSKA (reference sequence). The CDR3 nucleotides read TGCAGCGGCCGGGACGGTATATCGGGTACTGAAGCTTTCTTT. Protein product: CSGRDGISGTEAFF.

This sequence joins TRBV12-3 or TRBV12-4 and TRBJ2-5; possible D gene TRBD1, 5 bases. Deletions cut 3 bases from V and 2 bases from J, with 10 bases between. This CDR3 contains 14 residues. Here the CDR3 DNA reads TGTGCCAGCAGTTTTGGGGCGATTCAAGAGACCCAGTACTTC. Translation: CASSFGAIQETQYF.

This clonotype showed up just a few times. The chain is built from TRBV11-3 and TRBJ1-6; TRBD1 matches at 8 bases. The CDR3 consists of 14 residues. V was clipped by 3 bases and J by 7 bases; unmatched bases: 2. Germline CDR1 reads SGHNT; CDR2 reads YENEEA. The CDR3 here is CASSLTGENSPLHF. The CDR3 DNA is TGTGCCAGCAGCTTGACAGGGGAAAATTCACCCCTCCACTTT. Using reference TRBV11-3 and TRBJ1-6 for the parts outside the CDR3, the full variable domain is EAGVVQSPRYKIIEKKQPVAFWCNPISGHNTLYWYLQNLGQGPELLIRYENEEAVDDSQLPKDRFSAERLKGVDSTLKIQPAELGDSAVYLCASSLTGENSPLHFGNGTRLTVT.

J is TRBJ2-3 and V is TRBV6-5; the D call may be TRBD1 or TRBD2 (5 bases each). This CDR3 region has 13 residues. CDR1 is MNHEY and CDR2 is SVGAGI in the germline V gene. V was shortened by 3 bases and J by 6 bases, with 10 bases between the two germline ends. CDR3 sequence: CASSYGGTDTQYF. In nucleotides, the CDR3 is TGTGCCAGCAGTTATGGGGGTACGGATACGCAGTATTTT.

This clonotype was recorded at least ten times. The rearrangement joins TRBV7-2 to TRBJ2-3; 11 bases align to TRBD2. V lost 1 base and J lost 0; bases outside the gene matches: 6. There are 18 residues in the CDR3. Germline V gives CDR1 SGHTA, CDR2 FQGNSA. CDR3 nucleotides: TGTGCCAGCAGCTTAGTAATGGCTAGCGGGGGGAGCACAGATACGCAGTATTTT. Translating it yields CASSLVMASGGSTDTQYF. Filled out from reference TRBV7-2 and TRBJ2-3, the complete variable domain reads GAGVSQSPSNKVTEKGKDVELRCDPISGHTALYWYRQSLGQGLEFLIYFQGNSAPDKSGLPSDRFSAERTGGSVSTLTIQRTQQEDSAVYLCASSLVMASGGSTDTQYFGPGTRLTVL.

This clonotype turned up a few times. The chain joins TRBV6-2 or TRBV6-3 to TRBJ2-7; 9 bases are a match to TRBD1. There are 17 residues in the CDR3. Germline V lookup: CDR1 MNHEY, CDR2 SVGEGT. The J segment lost 2 bases and the V segment lost 4 bases, leaving 12 bases of the junction unmatched. DNA for the CDR3: TGTGCCAGCAGTTTTGGCCTACCCGGGACAGGGACCTACGAGCAGTACTTC. This gives the protein CASSFGLPGTGTYEQYF.

The J gene is TRBJ2-2, the V gene TRBV12-3 or TRBV12-4; D is unresolved. The CDR3 spans 13 residues. Deletions cut 5 bases from V and 4 bases from J, with 8 bases between. The CDR3 DNA sequence: TGTGCCAGCAGTCCCAGGCCCACCGGGGAGCTGTTTTTT. Its protein is CASSPRPTGELFF.

This chain joins TRBV11-1 and TRBJ2-5, with 9 bases aligning to TRBD1. CDR3 length: 15 residues. Germline V gives CDR1 SGHAT, CDR2 FQDESV (reference sequence). V shed 5 bases, J shed 5 bases, and the junction held 9 bases outside the gene matches. The CDR3, as DNA: TGTGCCAGCAGCCCCCAGGACAGGGGAGGTGAGACCCAGTACTTC. Protein: CASSPQDRGGETQYF. Supplemented by reference TRBV11-1 and TRBJ2-5, the full variable domain reads EAEVAQSPRYKITEKSQAVAFWCDPISGHATLYWYRQILGQGPELLVQFQDESVVDDSQLPKDRFSAERLKGVDSTLKIQPAELGDSAMYLCASSPQDRGGETQYFGPGTRLLVL.

The chain has TRBV28 and TRBJ2-1, with D tentatively TRBD2 (6 bases). In germline, CDR1 is MDHEN, CDR2 SYDVKM. This CDR3 spans 16 amino acids. V shed 3 bases and J shed 3 bases, with 15 bases lying between them. The chain's CDR3 is CASSFGDSEDYNEQFF. The CDR3 DNA sequence: TGTGCCAGCAGTTTCGGGGACTCCGAGGACTACAATGAGCAGTTCTTC.

This clonotype was picked up a small number of times. The V and J genes are TRBV27 and TRBJ2-3; D is undetermined. The CDR3 has 15 residues. The germline gives CDR1 MNHEY, CDR2 SMNVEV (reference sequence). V was shortened by 4 bases and J by 3 bases, with 14 bases between the two germline ends. In nucleotides, the CDR3 is TGTGCCAGCAGTTCCTCGCAAGTTGGGACAGATACGCAGTATTTT. Encoded protein: CASSSSQVGTDTQYF.

The rearrangement links TRBV11-2 to TRBJ1-1; a possible D gene is TRBD1 (6 bases). V was cut by 6 bases and J by 4 bases, with 12 bases left in between. Looked up from germline, CDR1 is SGHAT and CDR2 is FQNNGV. The CDR3 contains 13 residues. The CDR3, as DNA: TGTGCCAGCAGGTCAGGGGAAACCACTGAAGCTTTCTTT. This encodes CASRSGETTEAFF.

This clonotype was seen at least ten times. The rearrangement joins TRBV10-2 to TRBJ2-1, with TRBD2 identical over 7 bases. V dropped 7 bases and J dropped 3; count of bases not matched to a gene: 9. The CDR3 runs to 15 residues. CDR1 is WSHSY, CDR2 SAAADI, per germline. The CDR3 DNA reads TGCGCCAGCACTGACTGGGGGGGAGGCTACAATGAGCAGTTCTTC. Amino acid sequence: CASTDWGGGYNEQFF.

J is TRBJ2-3 and V is TRBV30; a weak D match, TRBD2 (6 bases). In germline, CDR1 is GTSNPN, CDR2 SVGIG (reference sequence). The V gene lost 0 bases and the J gene lost 5 bases, with 12 bases spanning the gap. This CDR3 is built from 14 residues. Here the CDR3 reads CAWSVPGGLDTQYF. The CDR3 DNA sequence: TGTGCCTGGAGTGTACCCGGGGGACTAGATACGCAGTATTTT.

The rearrangement uses TRBV5-1 and TRBJ2-7; 7 positions match TRBD2. This CDR3 is built from 15 residues. The V segment lost 0 bases and the J segment 5 bases; nucleotides outside the gene matches: 8. Germline V gene lookup returns CDR1 SGHRS and CDR2 YFSETQ. CDR3 sequence: CASSLARGTSHEQYF. The CDR3 DNA sequence: TGCGCCAGCAGCTTGGCGCGGGGGACCAGCCACGAGCAGTACTTC.

The rearrangement links TRBV7-6 to TRBJ1-1; 9 nucleotides match TRBD1. This CDR3 region has 13 residues. The V gene end was trimmed by 5 bases and the J gene end by 7 bases; junction bases not matched to a gene: 5. CDR1 and CDR2 from the germline V gene are SGHVS and FNYEAQ. The CDR3: CASSPGTGIEAFF. In DNA form, the CDR3 reads TGTGCCAGCAGCCCCGGGACAGGGATTGAAGCTTTCTTT.

This clonotype appeared a few times. V and J are TRBV23-1 and TRBJ2-7, with TRBD1 matching 8 bases. Being an ORF, TRBV23-1 has a function that is uncertain. V gave up 6 bases and J gave up 6 bases; unmatched junction bases: 13. The CDR3 sequence is 15 residues long. The CDR3 loop reads CASSRTGKELCEQYF. CDR3 nucleotide sequence: TGCGCCAGCAGCCGGACAGGGAAGGAACTCTGCGAGCAGTACTTC.

Concerning this clonotype itself: One junction end disagrees with the germline gene, perhaps due to a read error. The rearrangement links TRBV12-3 or TRBV12-4 to TRBJ2-3; TRBD2 aligns across 11 bases. The CDR3 has 17 residues. The DNA of the CDR3 is TGTGCCATCAGTCTCTTGACTAGCGGGGTAAGCACAGATACGCAGTATTTT. It specifies CAISLLTSGVSTDTQYF.

This clonotype was picked up a small number of times. The chain links TRBV7-9 to TRBJ1-4, with a weak D call TRBD1 (5 bases). Germline loops: CDR1 SEHNR, CDR2 FQNEAQ (reference sequence). V was shortened by 2 bases and J by 3 bases, with 10 bases between the two germline ends. This CDR3 spans 15 amino acids. This chain's CDR3 is CASSLSRQPNEKLFF. CDR3 in DNA: TGTGCCAGCAGCTTAAGCAGACAGCCTAATGAAAAACTGTTTTTT.